This record concerns one T cell receptor (beta chain) sequence. Its target antigen remains unknown. No base qualities exist here, and no much larger clone lies one base off it. CDR1 and CDR2, looked up from the germline V gene (reference sequence), are LGHDT and YNNKEL. Trimming at the junction amounts to 1 base on V and 8 bases on J, and the germline ends lie 32 bases apart. There are 20 amino acids in the CDR3, from cysteine to phenylalanine inclusive. Only the CDR3 region is kept as DNA, spanning 60 bases read in frame from base 1. These data belong to a study of response to subunit inactivated influenza vaccine (dated by TCRdb to 2017 to 2018). About the full investigation: The study used deep quantitative T cell receptor repertoire profiling to track responses to a trivalent subunit inactivated influenza vaccine.

Library prep was done by RT-PCR. The run used an Illumina HiSeq 2500. TCRdb applied fastp at Q25 and MiXCR to the public reads, then kept only in-frame beta chains. Entries are consolidated by CDR3 protein sequence, retaining the most common genes and DNA. The sample data list 550,000 to 800,000 distinct CDR3 sequences, and roughly 14% of these were observed just once. 6% to 8% of the sample comes from the top ten. Points the paper makes about the study in general: It was suggested by the authors that each seasonal influenza vaccination may recruit only a limited number of new T cells.

The V and J genes are TRBV3-1 and TRBJ1-1; D gene: possibly TRBD1, on 5 matching bases. The sample consisted of PBMCs from blood, taken roughly 2 weeks before vaccination. This sequence originates from a man aged 50 to 59 who received an inactivated influenza vaccine. Donor details come from another sample of the same person, matched by shared clones. Here the CDR3 is given as CASSQVVRKGVLMGTLEAFF. Here is the DNA: TGTGCCAGCAGCCAAGTGGTCCGGAAGGGTGTTCTCATGGGGACCCTGGAAGCTTTCTTT.